Listed below are T cell receptor beta chains from one sample, sequenced in a study of CD8 T cells in ankylosing spondylitis. TCRdb called the 5' RACE reads again in MiXCR, with one record for every CDR3 protein. The sample yields just under 350,000 distinct CDR3 sequences, about 14% seen once. Sequences were obtained from blood, either unsorted or a sorted T cell fraction (not recorded which). The receptors come from a male donor with ankylosing spondylitis or in good health (not recorded which). The CDR3 runs from the conserved cysteine through the conserved F or W. D genes are given only for firm matches. Part of the rows lack a size; the others show once, few, many or a class for expanded clones.

clone_size,d_call,j_call,v_call,cdr3_nt,cdr3_aa
few,-,TRBJ1-1,TRBV12-3/TRBV12-4,TGTGCCAGCCTCCGAGGGGCAGTGGGAGACACTGAAGCTTTCTTT,CASLRGAVGDTEAFF
few,TRBD1,TRBJ2-1,TRBV5-1,TGCGCCAGCATCTTAGACAGGGGAGAGTGGAATGAGCAGTTCTTC,CASILDRGEWNEQFF
-,TRBD1,TRBJ1-1,TRBV12-3/TRBV12-4,TGTGCCAGCAGGGGACAGTATAACACTGAAGCTTTCTTT,CASRGQYNTEAFF
-,-,TRBJ2-1,TRBV12-3/TRBV12-4,TGTGCCAGCAGTTTATCATACAGCAATGAGCAGTTCTTC,CASSLSYSNEQFF
few,TRBD2,TRBJ2-7,TRBV6-1,TGTGCCAGCCTTTTCTCTACGGGGGGGCCCCACGAGCAGTACTTC,CASLFSTGGPHEQYF
few,-,TRBJ1-6,TRBV5-1,TGCGCCAGCAGCTTGGAAAGCCAATATAATTCACCCCTCCACTTT,CASSLESQYNSPLHF
-,-,TRBJ1-2,TRBV9,TGTGCCAGCAGCGTAGCTCGGGCCTCGGGTGGCTACACCTTC,CASSVARASGGYTF
-,TRBD1,TRBJ2-1,TRBV24-1,TGTGCCACCAGTGACCCCGGGCAGGGGGCCGATGAGCAGTTCTTC,CATSDPGQGADEQFF
-,TRBD2,TRBJ2-7,TRBV20-1,TGCAGTGTCCCGGGACTAGCGGGTTCGAGCTCCTACGAGCAGTACTTC,CSVPGLAGSSSYEQYF
many,-,TRBJ2-2,TRBV9,TGTGCCAGCAGCACGGGACAACAGAACACCGGGGAGCTGTTTTTT,CASSTGQQNTGELFF
-,TRBD2,TRBJ2-5,TRBV20-1,TGCAGTGCTAGAGATGGGGGGGGAGTCGAGACCCAGTACTTC,CSARDGGGVETQYF
-,-,TRBJ1-1,TRBV6-6,TGTGCCAGCACCTTCGAGGGCAGGGGTGAAGCTTTCTTT,CASTFEGRGEAFF
many,-,TRBJ1-1,TRBV12-3/TRBV12-4,TGTGCCAGCAGTTTTTTCGACAGGCCCACTGAAGCTTTCTTT,CASSFFDRPTEAFF
-,-,TRBJ2-1,TRBV30,TGTGCCCGGAGCGATTCCCGCTGGGAGCAGTTCTTC,CARSDSRWEQFF
-,-,TRBJ2-3,TRBV5-4,TGTGCCAGCAGCTTGGACCGGGCTAGCAACACAGATACGCAGTATTTT,CASSLDRASNTDTQYF
-,TRBD2,TRBJ2-1,TRBV12-3/TRBV12-4,TGTGCCAGCAGTTTAGCGGGACTAGCGGGAGCGATTGAGCAGTTCTTC,CASSLAGLAGAIEQFF
few,TRBD1,TRBJ2-3,TRBV6-5,TGTGCCAGCAGTTCTTCCGGGACAGGGCCAGATACGCAGTATTTT,CASSSSGTGPDTQYF
few,TRBD2,TRBJ2-7,TRBV5-1,TGCGCCAGCAGCAGGGGAGGAACAGGACCGGGAGGCTACGAGCAGTACTTC,CASSRGGTGPGGYEQYF
few,-,TRBJ2-5,TRBV7-2,TGTGCCAGCAGCTTGCCTCGGGGGTATCAAGAGACCCAGTACTTC,CASSLPRGYQETQYF
-,TRBD1,TRBJ2-5,TRBV5-1,TGCGCCAGCAGCCCTCGACAGGGGGCTGCGGGGGAGACCCAGTACTTC,CASSPRQGAAGETQYF
many,TRBD1,TRBJ2-1,TRBV5-1,TGCGCCCGTCCAGGGGGTAATGAGCAGTTCTTC,CARPGGNEQFF
few,-,TRBJ2-3,TRBV6-5,TGTGCCAGCAGCTACTCGCAGGTGACAGATACGCAGTATTTT,CASSYSQVTDTQYF
-,TRBD1,TRBJ1-1,TRBV27,TGTGCCAGCAGTTGGGACAGGGAGATGAACACTGAAGCTTTCTTT,CASSWDREMNTEAFF
-,-,TRBJ2-7,TRBV11-2,TGTGCCAGCAGCCCTCCCCCGGGGCTCTACGAGCAGTACTTC,CASSPPPGLYEQYF
few,-,TRBJ2-2,TRBV2,TGTGCCAGCAGTGAGGGTGGCGGGGAGCTGTTTTTT,CASSEGGGELFF
few,TRBD1,TRBJ2-7,TRBV4-2,TGTGCCAGCAGCCAAGAATCGGGCAGGGGGCGACCGGAGCAGTACTTC,CASSQESGRGRPEQYF
few,-,TRBJ1-1,TRBV5-1,TGCGCCAGCAGCACGGGGACACACACTGAAGCTTTCTTT,CASSTGTHTEAFF
few,TRBD1,TRBJ2-1,TRBV10-3,TGTGCCATCAGAGGAACAGGGGGCCACGAGCAGTTCTTC,CAIRGTGGHEQFF
few,TRBD2,TRBJ2-3,TRBV5-1,TGCGCCAGCCGAGCGGGAATGGAGGGGGATACGCAGTATTTT,CASRAGMEGDTQYF
few,-,TRBJ1-3,TRBV20-1,TGCAGTGCTAGTGATCCGAGCTCTGGAAACACCATATATTTT,CSASDPSSGNTIYF
-,TRBD1,TRBJ2-1,TRBV18,TGTGCCAGCTCACCACCGGGACAGGGTGAGCAGTTCTTC,CASSPPGQGEQFF